This T cell receptor (beta chain) was identified in a study of T cell clonality in common variable immunodeficiency. Points from the study as a whole: Fewer deletions and N-nucleotide insertions were reportedly seen in common variable immunodeficiency TCR beta sequences. Fewer TCRbeta clones were shared among CVID subjects than controls. Compared with healthy controls, CVID subjects showed increased TCRbeta clonality, mostly in about a third.

Many counts were recorded for this clone. Its antigen is unknown. The read ends 3 residues early relative to the CDR3; the germline J gene fills the gap. Blood samples were heparinized, about 4.5 to 8 ml per donor. This table comes from immunoSEQ multiplex PCR, and its TCRdb copy is limited to in-frame clones, with some not included. The sample yields approximately 81,000 clones, without any singletons. From germline, CDR1 is SGHVS and CDR2 FQNEAQ. This CDR3 is 12 amino acids long. The V end was cut by 4 bases, the J end by 0 bases, with 4 bases between. The TCR sequence derives from a person aged 18 to 70 in good health. This chain joins TRBV7-8 and TRBJ2-7, with D unclear. Sequenced: peripheral blood mononuclear cells. The CDR3 sequence: CASSSTSYEQYF. Incomplete CDR3 DNA: TGTGCCAGCAGCTCTACCTCCTACGAG.